These T cell receptor beta chains were read from a single sample in a study of T cell responses to AZD1222 COVID-19 vaccine. Profiling relied on immunoSEQ multiplex PCR, and the TCRdb table lists in-frame clones only, not all of them. The repertoire consists of roughly 120,000 clones, with under 90% occurring once and the leading ten covering 7% to 8%. The sequencing used peripheral blood, collected on day 0 of AZD1222 vaccination. All receptors derive from an adult in good health. The CDR3 runs from the conserved cysteine through the conserved F or W. D genes are given only for firm matches. Only part of the rows carry a size: once, few, many, or a class if the clone is expanded.

>.|TRBJ1-6|TRBV30|once
TGTGCCTGGAGCCCTTCTAATTCACCCCTCCACTTT
CAWSPSNSPLHF
>.|TRBJ1-2|TRBV5-4|few
TGTGCCAGCAGCTCCCTAAACGCAGGGCGAGGCTACACCTTC
CASSSLNAGRGYTF
>TRBD1|TRBJ2-7|TRBV28|.
TGTGCCAGCAGTCCCGCGACAGGGCGCCTTGAGCAGTACTTC
CASSPATGRLEQYF
>TRBD2|TRBJ2-3|TRBV7-2|.
TGTGCCAGCAGCCGCCAGACTAGCGGGGGAGATACGCAGTATTTT
CASSRQTSGGDTQYF
>.|TRBJ1-5|TRBV15|.
TGTGCCACCAGTCCCGCCTTGGGCAATCAGCCCCAGCATTTT
CATSPALGNQPQHF
>TRBD2|TRBJ2-5|TRBV5-8|.
TGTGCCAGCAGCTTTTTCGCGGGAGGGGGAGAGACCCAGTACTTC
CASSFFAGGGETQYF
>.|TRBJ2-7|TRBV6-5|.
TGTGCCAGCAGGGCGGCCTCCTACGAGCAGTACTTC
CASRAASYEQYF
>.|TRBJ1-2|TRBV28|.
TGTGCCAGCAGTTTATGGACGGAATATGGCTACACCTTC
CASSLWTEYGYTF
>.|TRBJ1-5|TRBV7-2|.
TGTGCCAGCAGCAAAACACAAGGGGCCAATCAGCCCCAGCATTTT
CASSKTQGANQPQHF
>.|TRBJ2-5|TRBV11-2|.
TGTGCCAGCAGGGGGTCGGGCGGAGGAGAGACCCAGTACTTC
CASRGSGGGETQYF
>.|TRBJ1-1|TRBV19|once
TGTGCCAGTAGTTCCCGATGGACTGAAGCTTTCTTT
CASSSRWTEAFF
>.|TRBJ2-7|TRBV29-1|once
TGCAGCGTTGGGAATCCCGGTAACTTTTACGAGCAGTACTTC
CSVGNPGNFYEQYF
>.|TRBJ1-2|TRBV28|.
TGTGCCAGCAGCTATAGGGGACGAGGGGGCTACACCTTC
CASSYRGRGGYTF
>.|TRBJ1-2|TRBV7-2|once
TGTGCCAGCAGCTTAGGGGGTGGCTATGGCTACACCTTC
CASSLGGGYGYTF
>TRBD1|TRBJ1-1|TRBV18|.
TGTGCCAGCTCACCTCCCGGACAGGATGAAGCTTTCTTT
CASSPPGQDEAFF
>TRBD1|TRBJ1-2|TRBV9|.
TGTGCCAGCAGCCCGGACAGGGACTATGGCTACACCTTC
CASSPDRDYGYTF
>.|TRBJ2-7|TRBV27|.
TGTGCCAGCAGTCAACTACCCGACTCCTACGAGCAGTACTTC
CASSQLPDSYEQYF
>TRBD1|TRBJ1-4|TRBV18|once
TGTGCCAGCTCACTCCCGGGACAGGGGATCTCAACTAATGAAAAACTGTTTTTT
CASSLPGQGISTNEKLFF
>.|TRBJ1-3|TRBV14|.
TGTGCCAGCAGCCAAGATTGGGCGTGGGAGAACACCATATATTTT
CASSQDWAWENTIYF
>.|TRBJ1-1|TRBV11-2|few
TGTGCCAGCAGCCCCGCCGGGGGGTACACTGAAGCTTTCTTT
CASSPAGGYTEAFF
>.|TRBJ2-5|TRBV5-1|.
TGCGCCAGCAGCTTGGACAGGGCGAGAGAGACCCAGTACTTC
CASSLDRARETQYF
>.|TRBJ1-5|TRBV4-1|.
TGCGCCAGCAGCCAAGGCGGGACACGCAATCAGCCCCAGCATTTT
CASSQGGTRNQPQHF
>.|TRBJ2-1|TRBV4-3|.
TGCGCCAGCAGCGCCAGACTAGGGAAAGCCGATGAGCAGTTCTTC
CASSARLGKADEQFF
>TRBD1|TRBJ2-7|TRBV7-9|.
TGTGCCAGCAGTCGTCAGTCGGGACAGGGCGCTTACGAGCAGTACTTC
CASSRQSGQGAYEQYF
>.|TRBJ1-2|TRBV28|.
TGTGCCAGCAGTTCCCATACTAACTATGGCTACACCTTC
CASSSHTNYGYTF
>.|TRBJ2-7|TRBV19|.
TGTGCCAGTAGTAGAGGCAGGGGAGACGAGCAGTACTTC
CASSRGRGDEQYF
>.|TRBJ2-5|TRBV5-5|.
TGTGCCAGCAGCTTGCCCCCCATAGTGGTCTACCAAGAGACCCAGTACTTC
CASSLPPIVVYQETQYF
>.|TRBJ2-7|TRBV28|.
TGTGCCAGCAGGATCCAGGCGGGGTACGAGCAGTACTTC
CASRIQAGYEQYF
>.|TRBJ1-6|TRBV11-2|.
TGTGCCAGCAGCCCAACAGGAGATTCACCCCTCCACTTT
CASSPTGDSPLHF
>TRBD2|TRBJ2-1|TRBV7-2|.
TGTGCCAGCAGCTTAGTCAGCGGAGCGGGGGGAAGCAATGAGCAGTTCTTC
CASSLVSGAGGSNEQFF
>.|TRBJ2-3|TRBV20-1|.
TGCAGTGGGGATACAGATACGCAGTATTTT
CSGDTDTQYF
>TRBD2|TRBJ2-3|TRBV5-4|once
TGTGCCAGCAGCACGAGGACTAGCGGTACCCCGGATACGCAGTATTTT
CASSTRTSGTPDTQYF
>TRBD1|TRBJ2-6|TRBV19|.
TGTGCCAGTAGCCCGGGACAGGCGGTCTCTGGGGCCAACGTCCTGACTTTC
CASSPGQAVSGANVLTF
>.|TRBJ1-3|TRBV19|.
TGTGCCAGTAGTTTCGATTACACCCTAGGAAACACCATATATTTT
CASSFDYTLGNTIYF
>.|TRBJ1-1|TRBV29-1|.
TGCAGCGGCCAGGGTCAGAACACTGAAGCTTTCTTT
CSGQGQNTEAFF
>.|TRBJ2-6|TRBV7-7|.
TGTGCCAGCAGTCCAAGCCCTGGGGCCAACGTCCTGACTTTC
CASSPSPGANVLTF
>.|TRBJ2-2|TRBV11-3|.
TGTGCCAGCAGCCCTACCGTGGGTGCCGGGGAGCTGTTTTTT
CASSPTVGAGELFF
>.|TRBJ2-3|TRBV7-6|.
TGTGCCAGCAGCCTATCGACAGTGGTAGATACGCAGTATTTT
CASSLSTVVDTQYF
>.|TRBJ2-1|TRBV5-8|.
TGTGCCAGCAGCTTAACCGGGGGCGCCACCATGTACAATGAGCAGTTCTTC
CASSLTGGATMYNEQFF
>.|TRBJ2-5|TRBV5-1|many
TGCGCCAGCAGCTTGGACCAAGAGACCCAGTACTTC
CASSLDQETQYF
>.|TRBJ2-3|TRBV6-5|once
TGTGCCAGCAGTTACGGCCCGGCAGATACGCAGTATTTT
CASSYGPADTQYF
>.|TRBJ2-3|TRBV7-9|.
TGTGCCAGCAGCTTAGCCACAGCGTACCTCACAGATACGCAGTATTTT
CASSLATAYLTDTQYF
>.|TRBJ2-2|TRBV5-1|.
TGCGCCAGCAGCTTGGTTCAGGTCAGGGTTGGCACCGGGGAGCTGTTTTTT
CASSLVQVRVGTGELFF
>.|TRBJ1-5|TRBV28|few
TGTGCCAGCAGCCGAGGGAACAGATACAATCAGCCCCAGCATTTT
CASSRGNRYNQPQHF
>TRBD2|TRBJ2-2|TRBV28|.
TGTGCCAGTCTCCTAGCGGGGCACACCGGGGAGCTGTTTTTT
CASLLAGHTGELFF
>.|TRBJ2-7|TRBV28|.
TGTGCCAGCATGGTCTCGCGCGCGTACGAGCAGTACTTC
CASMVSRAYEQYF
>TRBD1|TRBJ2-7|TRBV7-2|.
TGTGCCAGCAGCTTGGGACAGGGGGCCTACGAGCAGTACTTC
CASSLGQGAYEQYF
>.|TRBJ2-7|TRBV10-3|.
TGTGCCATCTTGGGGGGATCGGGACAGCGACAGTACTTC
CAILGGSGQRQYF
>.|TRBJ2-3|TRBV4-3|once
TGCGCCAGCAGCCAAGATAAAGGAACAGATACGCAGTATTTT
CASSQDKGTDTQYF
>TRBD2|TRBJ2-1|TRBV2|.
TGTGCCAGCAGTCGACTAGCGGGGTTGAATGAGCAGTTCTTC
CASSRLAGLNEQFF
>.|TRBJ1-2|TRBV19|.
TGTGCCAGTAGTATAGAGCGGGCCTATGGCTACACCTTC
CASSIERAYGYTF
>TRBD2|TRBJ2-1|TRBV24-1|.
TGTGCCACCAGTGACCCTAGCGGGACGGTTCCCTACAATGAGCAGTTCTTC
CATSDPSGTVPYNEQFF
>TRBD2|TRBJ2-7|TRBV13|.
TGTGCCAGCAGCTCCTGGACTAGCGGGATCCCCTCCTACGAGCAGTACTTC
CASSSWTSGIPSYEQYF
>TRBD1|TRBJ1-1|TRBV19|.
TGTGCCAGTAGTTGGGGTGACAGGGGGCGGACTGAAGCTTTCTTT
CASSWGDRGRTEAFF
>.|TRBJ2-7|TRBV5-1|once
TGCGCCAGCAGCCCCCGGGGGTACGAGCAGTACTTC
CASSPRGYEQYF